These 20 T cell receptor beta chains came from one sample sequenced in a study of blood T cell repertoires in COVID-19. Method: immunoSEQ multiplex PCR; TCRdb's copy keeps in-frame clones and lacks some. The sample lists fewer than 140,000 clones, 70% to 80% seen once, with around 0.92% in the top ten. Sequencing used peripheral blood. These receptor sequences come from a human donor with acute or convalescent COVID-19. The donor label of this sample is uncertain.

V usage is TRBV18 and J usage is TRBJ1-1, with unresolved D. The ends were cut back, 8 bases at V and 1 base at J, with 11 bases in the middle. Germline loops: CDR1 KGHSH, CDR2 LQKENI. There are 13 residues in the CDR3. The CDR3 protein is CASRQAENTEAFF. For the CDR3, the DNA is TGTGCCAGCCGTCAGGCTGAGAACACTGAAGCTTTCTTT.

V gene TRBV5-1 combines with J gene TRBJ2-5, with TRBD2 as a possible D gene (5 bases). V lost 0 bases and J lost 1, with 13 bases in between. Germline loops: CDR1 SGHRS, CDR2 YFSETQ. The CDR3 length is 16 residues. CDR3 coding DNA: TGCGCCAGCAGCTTGGGCCCGGACTCCTCCCAAGAGACCCAGTACTTC. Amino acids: CASSLGPDSSQETQYF.

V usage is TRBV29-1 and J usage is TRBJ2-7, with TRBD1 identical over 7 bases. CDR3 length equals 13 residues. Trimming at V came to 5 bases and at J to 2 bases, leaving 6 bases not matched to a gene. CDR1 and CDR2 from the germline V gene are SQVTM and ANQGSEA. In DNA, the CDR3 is TGCAGCGTTTGCCCGCAGGGGGCCTACGAGCAGTACTTC. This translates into CSVCPQGAYEQYF.

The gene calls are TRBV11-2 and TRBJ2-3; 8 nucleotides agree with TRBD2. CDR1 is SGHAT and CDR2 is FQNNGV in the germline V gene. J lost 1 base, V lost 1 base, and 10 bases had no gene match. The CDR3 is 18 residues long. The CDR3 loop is CASSLGFRGGRGTDTQYF. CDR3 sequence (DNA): TGTGCCAGCAGCTTAGGGTTCCGGGGGGGCCGAGGCACAGATACGCAGTATTTT.

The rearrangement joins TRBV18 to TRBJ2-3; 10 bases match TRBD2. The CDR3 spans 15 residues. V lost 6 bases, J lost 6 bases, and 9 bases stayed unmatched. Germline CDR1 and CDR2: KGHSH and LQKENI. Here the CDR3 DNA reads TGTGCCAGCTCGCCTCTAGCGGGGGAGAGGGATACGCAGTATTTT. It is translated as CASSPLAGERDTQYF.

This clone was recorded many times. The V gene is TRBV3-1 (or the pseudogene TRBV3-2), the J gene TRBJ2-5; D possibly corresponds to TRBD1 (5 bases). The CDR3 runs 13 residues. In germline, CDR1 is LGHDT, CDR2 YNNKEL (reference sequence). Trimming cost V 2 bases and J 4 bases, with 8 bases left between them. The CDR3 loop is CASSQIRGETQYF. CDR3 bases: TGTGCCAGCAGCCAAATAAGGGGAGAGACCCAGTACTTC.

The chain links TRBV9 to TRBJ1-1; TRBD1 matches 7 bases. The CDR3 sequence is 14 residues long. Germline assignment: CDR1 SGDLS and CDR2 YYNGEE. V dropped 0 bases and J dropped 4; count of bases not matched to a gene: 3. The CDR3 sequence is CASSVVPGGTEAFF. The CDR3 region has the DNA TGTGCCAGCAGCGTAGTCCCAGGGGGCACTGAAGCTTTCTTT.

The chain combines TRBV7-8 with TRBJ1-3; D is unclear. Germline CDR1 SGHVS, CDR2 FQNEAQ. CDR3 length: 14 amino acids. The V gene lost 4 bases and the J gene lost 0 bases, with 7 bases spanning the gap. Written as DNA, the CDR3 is TGTGCCAGCAGCTCCCCCGGCTCTGGAAACACCATATATTTT. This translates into CASSSPGSGNTIYF.

CDR3 nucleotide sequence: TGTGCCAGTAAAGGGTCGCCGGGACAGGGTAACAATCAGCCCCAGCATTTT. This sequence encodes CASKGSPGQGNNQPQHF. The chain uses TRBV19 and TRBJ1-5; 9 nucleotides line up with TRBD1. V gave up 7 bases and J gave up 3 bases; unmatched junction bases: 13. CDR1 is LNHDA, CDR2 SQIVND, per germline (reference sequence). This CDR3 has 17 amino acids.

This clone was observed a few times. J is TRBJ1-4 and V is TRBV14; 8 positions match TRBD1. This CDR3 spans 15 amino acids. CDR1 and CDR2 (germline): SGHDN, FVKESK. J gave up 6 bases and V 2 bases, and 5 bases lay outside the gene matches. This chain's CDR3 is CASSQFGQGDEKLFF. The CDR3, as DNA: TGTGCCAGCAGCCAATTCGGACAGGGCGATGAAAAACTGTTTTTT. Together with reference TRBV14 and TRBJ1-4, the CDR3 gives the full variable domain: EAGVTQFPSHSVIEKGQTVTLRCDPISGHDNLYWYRRVMGKEIKFLLHFVKESKQDESGMPNNRFLAERTGGTYSTLKVQPAELEDSGVYFCASSQFGQGDEKLFFGSGTQLSVL.

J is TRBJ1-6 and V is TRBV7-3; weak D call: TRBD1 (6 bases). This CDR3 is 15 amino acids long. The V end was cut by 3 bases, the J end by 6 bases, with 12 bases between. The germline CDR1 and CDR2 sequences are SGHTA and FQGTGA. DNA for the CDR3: TGTGCCAGCAGCTTGGGCCAGGGGTCTAATTCACCCCTCCACTTT. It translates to CASSLGQGSNSPLHF.

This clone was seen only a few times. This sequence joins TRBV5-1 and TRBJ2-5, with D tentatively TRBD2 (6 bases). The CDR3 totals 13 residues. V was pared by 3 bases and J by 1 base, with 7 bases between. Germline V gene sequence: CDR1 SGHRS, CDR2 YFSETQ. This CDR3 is CASSSGVQETQYF. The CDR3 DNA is TGCGCCAGCAGCTCGGGGGTCCAAGAGACCCAGTACTTC.

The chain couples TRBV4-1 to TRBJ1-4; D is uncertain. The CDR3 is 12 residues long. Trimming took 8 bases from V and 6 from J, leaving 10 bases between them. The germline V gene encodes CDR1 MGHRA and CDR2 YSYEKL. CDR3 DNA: TGCGCCAGCGCAGGCCCCTATGAAAAACTGTTTTTT. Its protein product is CASAGPYEKLFF.

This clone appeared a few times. The CDR3, as DNA: TGTGCCAGCAGAGCTAACACTGAAGCTTTCTTT. Protein sequence: CASRANTEAFF. The rearrangement uses TRBV12-3 or TRBV12-4 and TRBJ1-1, with D hard to call. The ends were cut back, 6 bases at V and 2 bases at J, with 4 bases in the middle. The CDR3 extends over 11 amino acids.

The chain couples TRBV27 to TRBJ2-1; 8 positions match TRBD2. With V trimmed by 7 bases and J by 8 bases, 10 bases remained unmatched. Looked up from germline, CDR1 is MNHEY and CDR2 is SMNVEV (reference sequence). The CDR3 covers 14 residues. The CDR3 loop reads CASKYVSGVDEQFF. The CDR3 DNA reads TGTGCCAGCAAGTACGTTAGCGGGGTGGATGAGCAGTTCTTC.

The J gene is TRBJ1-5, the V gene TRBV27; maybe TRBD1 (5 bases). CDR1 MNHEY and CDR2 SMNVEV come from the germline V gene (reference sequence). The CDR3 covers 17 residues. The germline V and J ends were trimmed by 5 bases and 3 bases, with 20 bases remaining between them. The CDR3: CASSPYPGVQVNQPQHF. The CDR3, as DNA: TGTGCCAGCAGTCCCTACCCGGGGGTACAGGTCAATCAGCCCCAGCATTTT.

CDR3 nucleotide sequence: TGTGCCTCACCTCAACTGATCTCTGGGGCCAACGTCCTGACTTTC. Translation: CASPQLISGANVLTF. V usage is TRBV30 and J usage is TRBJ2-6; no reliable D call. Trimming removed 7 bases at V and 0 bases at J, with 13 bases between. Germline V CDR1 and CDR2: GTSNPN, SVGIG (reference sequence). This CDR3 region has 15 residues.

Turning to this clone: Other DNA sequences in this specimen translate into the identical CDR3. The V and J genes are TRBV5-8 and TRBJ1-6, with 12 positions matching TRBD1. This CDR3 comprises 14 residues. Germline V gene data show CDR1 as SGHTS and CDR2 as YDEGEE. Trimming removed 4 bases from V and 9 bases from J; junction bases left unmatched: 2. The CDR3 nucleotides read TGTGCCAGCAGCCCGGGACAGGGGGCTTCACCCCTCCACTTT. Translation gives CASSPGQGASPLHF.

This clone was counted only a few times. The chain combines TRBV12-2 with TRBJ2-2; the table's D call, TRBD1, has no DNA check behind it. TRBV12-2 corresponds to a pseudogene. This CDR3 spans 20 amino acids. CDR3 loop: CASRSPKGGQGGTNTGELFF. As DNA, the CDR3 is TGTGCAAGTCGCTCGCCGAAGGGTGGTCAGGGGGGAACTAACACCGGGGAGCTGTTTTTT.

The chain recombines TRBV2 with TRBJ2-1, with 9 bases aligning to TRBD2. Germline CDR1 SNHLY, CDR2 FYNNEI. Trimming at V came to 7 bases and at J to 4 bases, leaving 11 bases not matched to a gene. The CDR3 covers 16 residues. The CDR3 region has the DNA TGTGCCAGCAACGGTCGGAGCGGGGGGTCGTACAATGAGCAGTTCTTC. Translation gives CASNGRSGGSYNEQFF.